This passage covers 13 T cell receptor beta chains from one sample sequenced in a study of T cells in Graves' hyperthyroidism and ophthalmopathy. RNA transcripts served as the template for amplifying TCR beta CDR3 regions. First-round RT-PCR targeting the TCR CDR3 was performed with the HTBI primer set. MiXCR was run by TCRdb on the multiplex PCR reads, yielding one entry per CDR3 protein. The sample shows around 240,000 distinct CDR3 sequences, approximately 14% of them seen only once. Sequencing was carried out using blood. The receptor set was obtained from a woman aged 40 to 49 with Graves' hyperthyroidism that later progressed to Graves' ophthalmopathy.

The sample holds many counts of this clonotype. This rearrangement joins TRBV28 to TRBJ2-2; D remains ambiguous. With 8 bases removed from V and 0 bases from J, the gap between germline ends came to 10 bases. This CDR3 comprises 14 residues. Germline-derived CDR1 and CDR2 are MDHEN and SYDVKM. Written as DNA, the CDR3 is TGTGCCAGCGGCCCGGGCACGAACACCGGGGAGCTGTTTTTT. It yields the protein CASGPGTNTGELFF.

This clonotype has at least ten counts. V is TRBV28 and J is TRBJ2-2; TRBD2 matches 7 bases. Germline-derived CDR1 and CDR2 are MDHEN and SYDVKM. CDR3 length: 14 residues. The V and J ends lost 8 bases and 1 base, in that order; junction bases with no gene match: 4. In DNA, the CDR3 is TGTGCCAGCTACCCGGGGGGGAACACCGGGGAGCTGTTTTTT. Encoded protein: CASYPGGNTGELFF.

This clonotype was seen only a few times. The chain employs TRBV7-2 and TRBJ2-7, with D perhaps matching TRBD2 (5 bases). The V end lost 3 bases, the J end lost 5 bases, and 11 bases lay between the germline ends. The CDR3 spans 13 residues. Germline-derived CDR1 and CDR2 are SGHTA and FQGNSA. The chain's CDR3 is CASSLRVGNEQYF. The CDR3 DNA reads as TGTGCCAGCAGCTTGAGGGTGGGGAACGAGCAGTACTTC.

This clonotype showed up just a few times. The V call is TRBV10-3, the J call TRBJ2-2, with D possibly TRBD2 on 5 matching bases. Germline V gene sequence: CDR1 ENHRY, CDR2 SYGVKD. The CDR3 is made up of 15 amino acids. Trimming took off 7 bases at V and 4 bases at J, with 16 bases between the two ends. The CDR3 protein is CAINHNPRGTGELFF. The CDR3 DNA sequence: TGTGCCATCAACCACAACCCCCGGGGCACCGGGGAGCTGTTTTTT.

This chain links TRBV18 with TRBJ1-1, with D perhaps matching TRBD1 (6 bases). Trimming stripped 1 base from V and 8 bases from J, with 11 bases between. Per germline, CDR1 KGHSH and CDR2 LQKENI. CDR3 length equals 13 residues. CDR3 DNA sequence: TGTGCCAGCTCACCACGGCAGGGGCTCGAAGCTTTCTTT. Amino acids: CASSPRQGLEAFF.

Regarding this clonotype: One base away lies a much larger clone, so this may be a sequencing read error. The chain recombines TRBV20-1 with TRBJ1-6; D is unresolved. This CDR3 spans 14 amino acids. The germline V gene has CDR1 DFQATT and CDR2 SNEGSKA (reference sequence). V lost 1 base to trimming and J lost 12 bases, with 16 bases between them. The CDR3 region is CSARAPLHGLPLHF. The CDR3 nucleotides are TGCAGTGCTAGAGCCCCCTTACATGGGTTACCCCTCCACTTT.

This clonotype was detected many times. The chain employs TRBV2 and TRBJ2-1, with D possibly TRBD2 on 6 matching bases. The CDR3 runs to 15 residues. With 4 bases removed from V and 0 bases from J, the gap between germline ends came to 10 bases. Per germline, CDR1 SNHLY and CDR2 FYNNEI. CDR3 DNA sequence: TGTGCCAGCAGTGTCGGGAGAGGCTCCTACAATGAGCAGTTCTTC. Translating it yields CASSVGRGSYNEQFF.

This clonotype has ten or more counts. The genes are TRBV6-1 and TRBJ2-5; D assignment may be TRBD1 or TRBD2 (5 bases each). V lost 5 bases, J lost 4 bases, and 14 bases lay in between. Germline V gene lookup returns CDR1 MNHNS and CDR2 SASEGT. The CDR3 is 14 amino acids. Here the CDR3 reads CASSRLGTGETQYF. The CDR3 DNA reads TGTGCCAGCAGTCGGCTCGGGACGGGAGAGACCCAGTACTTC.

This clonotype is medium-sized in the sample. The V call is TRBV28, the J call TRBJ2-7; 10 nucleotides match TRBD2. With V trimmed by 1 base and J by 1 base, 4 bases remained unmatched. Germline assignment: CDR1 MDHEN and CDR2 SYDVKM. The CDR3 is 16 amino acids. The CDR3 DNA reads as TGTGCCAGCAGTTTATCTAGCGGGAGTAGGTCCTACGAGCAGTACTTC. It yields the protein CASSLSSGSRSYEQYF.

This clonotype was counted at least ten times. The V call is TRBV7-9, the J call TRBJ1-4; D is possibly TRBD1 (5 bases). Trimming took off 1 base at V and 3 bases at J, with 15 bases between the two ends. CDR3 length: 17 amino acids. The germline V gene has CDR1 SEHNR and CDR2 FQNEAQ (reference sequence). CDR3 sequence reads: CASSLVQGVWANEKLFF. CDR3 coding DNA: TGTGCCAGCAGCTTAGTCCAGGGAGTGTGGGCTAATGAAAAACTGTTTTTT.

There are many counts of this clonotype. The V and J genes are TRBV11-2 and TRBJ2-1; D could derive from TRBD1 or TRBD2 (6 bases each). The germline V gene encodes CDR1 SGHAT and CDR2 FQNNGV. The CDR3 is 19 amino acids. Trimming took 6 bases from V and 0 from J, leaving 24 bases between them. Written as DNA, the CDR3 is TGTGCCAGCAGTTCGATTATCCGGGGGCCATCTCACTCCTACAATGAGCAGTTCTTC. Its protein is CASSSIIRGPSHSYNEQFF.

The CDR3 DNA follows: TGTGCCAGCAGCTTAGGGGGCCCGAATGAGCAGTTCTTC. Amino acids: CASSLGGPNEQFF. The chain employs TRBV7-3 and TRBJ2-1, with D maybe TRBD1 (6 bases). The CDR3 loop spans 13 amino acids. CDR1 SGHTA and CDR2 FQGTGA come from the germline V gene. The V end lost 2 bases, the J end lost 7 bases, and 9 bases lay between the germline ends.

This clonotype was seen many times. V and J are TRBV11-1 and TRBJ2-6; possible D gene TRBD1, 5 bases. The length of the CDR3 is 15 residues. Germline V gene data show CDR1 as SGHAT and CDR2 as FQDESV (reference sequence). V lost 5 bases and J 2 bases, leaving 10 bases between the germline ends. The CDR3 loop is CASSLPGTGANVLTF. The CDR3 DNA follows: TGTGCCAGCAGCCTCCCAGGGACTGGGGCCAACGTCCTGACTTTC.